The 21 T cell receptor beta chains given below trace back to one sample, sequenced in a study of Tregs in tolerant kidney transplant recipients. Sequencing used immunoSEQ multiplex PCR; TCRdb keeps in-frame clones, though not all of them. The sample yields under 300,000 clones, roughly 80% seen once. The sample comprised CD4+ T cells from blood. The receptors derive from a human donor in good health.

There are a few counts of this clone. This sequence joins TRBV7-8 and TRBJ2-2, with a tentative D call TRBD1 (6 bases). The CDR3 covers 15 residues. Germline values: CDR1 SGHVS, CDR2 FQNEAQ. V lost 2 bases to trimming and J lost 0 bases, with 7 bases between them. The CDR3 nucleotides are TGTGCCAGCAGCTTATACAGGGCGAACACCGGGGAGCTGTTTTTT. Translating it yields CASSLYRANTGELFF.

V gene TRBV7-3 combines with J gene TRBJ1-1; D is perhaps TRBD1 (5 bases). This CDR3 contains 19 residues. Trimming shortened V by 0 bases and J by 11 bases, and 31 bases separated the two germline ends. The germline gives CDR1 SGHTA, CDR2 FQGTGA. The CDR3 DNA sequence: TGTGCCAGCAGCTTAACAGATGGACGGGTACCGGGGCAGCCGGGCTTGGCTTTCTTT. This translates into CASSLTDGRVPGQPGLAFF.

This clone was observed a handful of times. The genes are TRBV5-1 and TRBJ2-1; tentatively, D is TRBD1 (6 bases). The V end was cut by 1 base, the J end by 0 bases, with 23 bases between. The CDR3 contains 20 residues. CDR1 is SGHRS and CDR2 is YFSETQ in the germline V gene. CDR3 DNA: TGCGCCAGCAGCTTGATGGGGGCAGGGGACGGTGGGGCCTCCTACAATGAGCAGTTCTTC. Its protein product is CASSLMGAGDGGASYNEQFF.

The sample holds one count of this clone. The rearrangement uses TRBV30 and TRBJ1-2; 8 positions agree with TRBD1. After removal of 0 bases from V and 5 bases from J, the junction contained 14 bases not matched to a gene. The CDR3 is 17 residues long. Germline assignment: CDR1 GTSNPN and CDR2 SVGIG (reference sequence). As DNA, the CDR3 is TGTGCCTGGAGTGTACTAAAGGCCGGAGGGACAGGTTATGGCTACACCTTC. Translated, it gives CAWSVLKAGGTGYGYTF.

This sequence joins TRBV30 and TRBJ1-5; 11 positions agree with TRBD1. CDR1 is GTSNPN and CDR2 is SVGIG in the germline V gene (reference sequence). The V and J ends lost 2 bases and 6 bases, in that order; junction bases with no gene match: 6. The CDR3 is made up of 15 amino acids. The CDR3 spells CAWSLDRGPVQPQHF. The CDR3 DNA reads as TGTGCCTGGAGTCTGGACAGGGGGCCGGTTCAGCCCCAGCATTTT.

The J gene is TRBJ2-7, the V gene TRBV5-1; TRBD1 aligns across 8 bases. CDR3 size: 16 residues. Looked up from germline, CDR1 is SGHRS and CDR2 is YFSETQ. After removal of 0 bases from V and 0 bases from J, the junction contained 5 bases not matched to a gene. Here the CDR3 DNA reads TGCGCCAGCAGCTTGGCCCGGACAGGGAGCTCCTACGAGCAGTACTTC. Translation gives CASSLARTGSSYEQYF. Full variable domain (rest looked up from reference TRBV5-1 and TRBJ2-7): KAGVTQTPRYLIKTRGQQVTLSCSPISGHRSVSWYQQTPGQGLQFLFEYFSETQRNKGNFPGRFSGRQFSNSRSEMNVSTLELGDSALYLCASSLARTGSSYEQYFGPGTRLTVT.

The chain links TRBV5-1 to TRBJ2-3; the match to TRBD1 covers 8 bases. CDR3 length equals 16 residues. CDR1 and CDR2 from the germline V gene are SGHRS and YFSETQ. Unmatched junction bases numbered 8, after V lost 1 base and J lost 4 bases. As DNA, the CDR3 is TGCGCCAGCAGCTTGACTCGGACAGGGAGTGCAGATACGCAGTATTTT. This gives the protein CASSLTRTGSADTQYF.

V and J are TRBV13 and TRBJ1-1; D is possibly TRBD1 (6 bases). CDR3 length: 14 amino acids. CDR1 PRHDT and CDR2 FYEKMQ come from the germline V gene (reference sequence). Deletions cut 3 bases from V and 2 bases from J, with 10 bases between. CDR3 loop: CASSFLDRNTEAFF. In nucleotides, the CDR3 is TGTGCCAGCAGCTTCCTGGACAGAAACACTGAAGCTTTCTTT.

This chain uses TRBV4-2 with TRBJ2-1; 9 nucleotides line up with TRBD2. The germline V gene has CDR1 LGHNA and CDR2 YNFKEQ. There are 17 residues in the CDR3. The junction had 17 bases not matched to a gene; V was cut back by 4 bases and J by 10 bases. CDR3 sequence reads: CASSRIAGIAGDQEQFF. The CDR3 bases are TGTGCCAGCAGCCGCATTGCGGGGATAGCGGGAGATCAGGAGCAGTTCTTC.

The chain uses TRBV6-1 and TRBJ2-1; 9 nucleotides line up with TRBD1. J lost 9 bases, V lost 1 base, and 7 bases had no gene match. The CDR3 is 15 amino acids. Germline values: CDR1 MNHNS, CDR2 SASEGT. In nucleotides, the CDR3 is TGTGCCAGCAGTGAAGGGCCAAGACAGGGGGTTGAGCAGTTCTTC. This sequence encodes CASSEGPRQGVEQFF.

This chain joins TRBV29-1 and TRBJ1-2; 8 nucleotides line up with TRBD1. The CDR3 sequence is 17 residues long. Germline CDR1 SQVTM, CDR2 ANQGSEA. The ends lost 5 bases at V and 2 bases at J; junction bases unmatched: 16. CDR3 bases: TGCAGCGTTCCCTGGGCAGGGGGCGCAAGAGCAAACTATGGCTACACCTTC. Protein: CSVPWAGGARANYGYTF.

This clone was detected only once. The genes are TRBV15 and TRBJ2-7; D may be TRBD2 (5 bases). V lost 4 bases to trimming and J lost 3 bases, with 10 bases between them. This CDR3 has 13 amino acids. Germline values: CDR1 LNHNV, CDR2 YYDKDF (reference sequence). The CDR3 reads CATSKSGLYEQYF. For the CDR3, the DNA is TGTGCCACCAGCAAAAGCGGACTCTACGAGCAGTACTTC.

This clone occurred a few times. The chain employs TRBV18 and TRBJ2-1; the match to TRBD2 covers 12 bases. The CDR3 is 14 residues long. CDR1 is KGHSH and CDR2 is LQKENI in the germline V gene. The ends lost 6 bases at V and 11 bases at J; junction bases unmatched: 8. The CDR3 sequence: CASSTWTSGDQQFF. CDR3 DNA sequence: TGTGCCAGCTCCACCTGGACTAGCGGGGATCAGCAGTTCTTC.

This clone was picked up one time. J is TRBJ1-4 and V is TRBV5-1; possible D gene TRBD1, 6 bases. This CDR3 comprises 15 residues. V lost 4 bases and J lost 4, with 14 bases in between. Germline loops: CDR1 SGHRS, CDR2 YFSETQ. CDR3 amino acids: CASSINTGLNEKLFF. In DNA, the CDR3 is TGCGCCAGCAGCATAAATACAGGGCTTAATGAAAAACTGTTTTTT.

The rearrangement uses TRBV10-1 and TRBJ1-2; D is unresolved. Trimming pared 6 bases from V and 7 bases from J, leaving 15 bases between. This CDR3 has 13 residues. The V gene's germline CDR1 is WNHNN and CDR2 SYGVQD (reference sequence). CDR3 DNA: TGCGCCAGCAGCCAGACGGTCGCGGGTGGCTACACCTTC. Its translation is CASSQTVAGGYTF.

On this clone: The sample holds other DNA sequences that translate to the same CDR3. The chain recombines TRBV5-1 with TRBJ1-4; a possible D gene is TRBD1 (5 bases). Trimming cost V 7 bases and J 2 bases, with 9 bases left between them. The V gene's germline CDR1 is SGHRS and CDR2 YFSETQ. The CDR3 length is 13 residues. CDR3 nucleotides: TGCGCCAGCTCGAGGGGTACTAATGAAAAACTGTTTTTT. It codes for CASSRGTNEKLFF.

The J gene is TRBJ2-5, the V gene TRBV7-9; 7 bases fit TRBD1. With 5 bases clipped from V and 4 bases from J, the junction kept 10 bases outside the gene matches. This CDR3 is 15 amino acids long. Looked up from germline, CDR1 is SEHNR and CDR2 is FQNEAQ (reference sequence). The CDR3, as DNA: TGTGCCAGCAGCCATTCTCCGGGACAGTCAGAGACCCAGTACTTC. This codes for CASSHSPGQSETQYF.

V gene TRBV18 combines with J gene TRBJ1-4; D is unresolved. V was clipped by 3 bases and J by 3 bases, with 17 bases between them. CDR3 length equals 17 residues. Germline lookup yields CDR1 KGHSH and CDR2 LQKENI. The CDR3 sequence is CASSPIPSRTSNEKLFF. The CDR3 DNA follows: TGTGCCAGCTCACCTATCCCCAGCAGGACCTCTAATGAAAAACTGTTTTTT. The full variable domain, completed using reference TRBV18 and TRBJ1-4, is NAGVMQNPRHLVRRRGQEARLRCSPMKGHSHVYWYRQLPEEGLKFMVYLQKENIIDESGMPKERFSAEFPKEGPSILRIQQVVRGDSAAYFCASSPIPSRTSNEKLFFGSGTQLSVL.

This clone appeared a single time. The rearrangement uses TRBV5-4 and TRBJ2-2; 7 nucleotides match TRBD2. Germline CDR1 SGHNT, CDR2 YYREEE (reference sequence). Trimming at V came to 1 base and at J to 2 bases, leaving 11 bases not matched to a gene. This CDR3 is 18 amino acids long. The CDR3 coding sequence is TGTGCCAGCAGCTTGTTGTGGATGGCTAGCGGCAACACCGGGGAGCTGTTTTTT. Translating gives CASSLLWMASGNTGELFF.

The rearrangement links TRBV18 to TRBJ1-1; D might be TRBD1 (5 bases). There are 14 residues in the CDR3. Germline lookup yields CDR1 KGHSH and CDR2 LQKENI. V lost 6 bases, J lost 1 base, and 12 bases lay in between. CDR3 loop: CASSTYQGNTEAFF. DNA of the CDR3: TGTGCCAGCTCGACCTATCAGGGGAACACTGAAGCTTTCTTT.

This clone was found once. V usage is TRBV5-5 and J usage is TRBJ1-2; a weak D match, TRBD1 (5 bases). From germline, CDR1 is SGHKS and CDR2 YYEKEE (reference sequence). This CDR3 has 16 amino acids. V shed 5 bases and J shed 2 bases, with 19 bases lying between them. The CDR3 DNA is TGTGCCAGCAGGGACCAGGGTGGGTGGACCAACTATGGCTACACCTTC. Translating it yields CASRDQGGWTNYGYTF.